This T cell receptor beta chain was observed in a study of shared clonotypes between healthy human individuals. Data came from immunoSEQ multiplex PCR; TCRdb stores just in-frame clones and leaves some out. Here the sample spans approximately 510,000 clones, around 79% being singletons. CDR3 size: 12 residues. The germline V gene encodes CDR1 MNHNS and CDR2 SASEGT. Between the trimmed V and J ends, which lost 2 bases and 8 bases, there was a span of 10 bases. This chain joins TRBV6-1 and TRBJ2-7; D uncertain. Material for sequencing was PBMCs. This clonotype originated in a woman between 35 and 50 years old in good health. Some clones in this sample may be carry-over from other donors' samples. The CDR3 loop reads CASSEQSSQQYF. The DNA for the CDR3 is TGTGCCAGCAGTGAACAGTCCTCCCAGCAGTACTTC.